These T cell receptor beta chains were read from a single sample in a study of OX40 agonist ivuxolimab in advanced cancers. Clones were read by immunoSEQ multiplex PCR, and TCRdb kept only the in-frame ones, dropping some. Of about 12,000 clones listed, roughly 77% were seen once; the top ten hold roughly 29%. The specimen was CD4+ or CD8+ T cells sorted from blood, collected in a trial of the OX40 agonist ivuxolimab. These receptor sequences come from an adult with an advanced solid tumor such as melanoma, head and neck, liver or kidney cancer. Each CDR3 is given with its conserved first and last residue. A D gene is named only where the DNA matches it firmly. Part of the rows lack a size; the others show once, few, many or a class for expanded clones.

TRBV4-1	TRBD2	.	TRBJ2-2	CASSPRERGYTGELFF	TGCGCCAGCAGCCCTCGCGAGCGGGGGTACACCGGGGAGCTGTTTTTT
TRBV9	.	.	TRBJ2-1	CASSVVGNSYNEQFF	TGTGCCAGCAGCGTAGTCGGGAACTCCTACAATGAGCAGTTCTTC
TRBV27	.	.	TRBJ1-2	CASSPGTTNYGYTF	TGTGCCAGCAGTCCCGGGACAACTAACTATGGCTACACCTTC
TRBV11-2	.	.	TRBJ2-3	CASSLDLGQVTDTQYF	TGTGCCAGCAGCTTAGATCTAGGGCAGGTTACAGATACGCAGTATTTT
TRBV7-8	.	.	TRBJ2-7	CASSYGSHYEQYF	TGTGCCAGCAGCTACGGTAGCCATTACGAGCAGTACTTC
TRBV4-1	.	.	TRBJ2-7	CASSQVQGPSYEQYF	TGCGCCAGCAGCCAAGTTCAGGGACCCTCCTACGAGCAGTACTTC
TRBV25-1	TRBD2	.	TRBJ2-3	CASSVLAGGPGDTQYF	TGTGCCAGCAGTGTGCTAGCGGGAGGGCCGGGAGATACGCAGTATTTT
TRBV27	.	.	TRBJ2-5	CASSGGETQYF	TGTGCCAGCAGTGGGGGAGAGACCCAGTACTTC
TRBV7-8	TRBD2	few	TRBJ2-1	CASSWTSGYNEQFF	TGTGCCAGCAGCTGGACTAGCGGTTACAATGAGCAGTTCTTC
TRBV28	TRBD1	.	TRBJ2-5	CASRGVTIHTGGQETQYF	TGTGCCAGCAGAGGGGTGACAATACATACAGGGGGCCAAGAGACCCAGTACTTC
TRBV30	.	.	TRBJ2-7	CAWCRPKGDEQYF	TGTGCCTGGTGCAGGCCAAAGGGCGACGAGCAGTACTTC
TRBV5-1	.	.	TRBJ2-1	CASSLVGSYNEQFF	TGCGCCAGCAGCTTGGTGGGTTCCTACAATGAGCAGTTCTTC
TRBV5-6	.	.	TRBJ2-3	CASSGVYPSTDTQYF	TGTGCCAGCAGCGGGGTATATCCTAGCACAGATACGCAGTATTTT
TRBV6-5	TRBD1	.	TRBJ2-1	CASRTQGNEQFF	TGTGCCAGCAGGACACAGGGGAATGAGCAGTTCTTC
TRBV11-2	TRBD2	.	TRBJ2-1	CASSYRASGWNEQFF	TGTGCCAGCAGCTATCGGGCTAGCGGGTGGAATGAGCAGTTCTTC
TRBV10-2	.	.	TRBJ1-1	CATQGGNTEAFF	TGCGCCACTCAGGGAGGAAACACTGAAGCTTTCTTT
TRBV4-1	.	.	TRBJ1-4	CASSQDTVTEINEKLFF	TGCGCCAGCAGCCAAGATACCGTAACAGAGATTAATGAAAAACTGTTTTTT
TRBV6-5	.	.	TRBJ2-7	CASSDNGLSGNEQYF	TGTGCCAGCAGCGACAATGGGCTTAGTGGGAACGAGCAGTACTTC
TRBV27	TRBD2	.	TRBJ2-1	CASSYGLAEYNEQFF	TGTGCCAGCAGTTACGGACTAGCGGAATACAATGAGCAGTTCTTC
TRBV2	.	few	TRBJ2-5	CASSLTRGAHETQYF	TGTGCCAGCAGCCTCACCCGGGGAGCCCACGAGACCCAGTACTTC
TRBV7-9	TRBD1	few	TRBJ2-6	CASSLAGQGASGANVLTF	TGTGCCAGCAGCTTAGCTGGACAGGGGGCCTCTGGGGCCAACGTCCTGACTTTC
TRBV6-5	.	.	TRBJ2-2	CASSYRLGQLAGELFF	TGTGCCAGCAGTTACCGCCTAGGCCAGCTTGCCGGGGAGCTGTTTTTT
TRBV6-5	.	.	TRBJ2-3	CASSSDGGATDTQYF	TGTGCCAGCAGCTCCGATGGGGGCGCGACAGATACGCAGTATTTT
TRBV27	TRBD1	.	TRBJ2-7	CASSLFSSGQGAYEQYF	TGTGCCAGCAGTTTGTTTTCGTCTGGACAGGGGGCCTACGAGCAGTACTTC
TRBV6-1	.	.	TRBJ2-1	CASSEAREQFF	TGTGCCAGCAGTGAAGCGCGGGAGCAGTTCTTC
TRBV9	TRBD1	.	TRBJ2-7	CASSPGQGALYEQYF	TGTGCCAGCAGCCCAGGACAGGGGGCGCTCTACGAGCAGTACTTC
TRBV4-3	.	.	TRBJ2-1	CASSHGPEGNEQFF	TGCGCCAGCAGCCATGGGCCCGAGGGCAATGAGCAGTTCTTC
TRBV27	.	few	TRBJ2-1	CASSPTRGNEQFF	TGTGCCAGCAGTCCAACCAGGGGCAATGAGCAGTTCTTC
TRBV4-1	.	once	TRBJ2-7	CASSQERYYEQYF	TGCGCCAGCAGCCAAGAGAGGTATTACGAGCAGTACTTC
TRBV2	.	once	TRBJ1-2	CASTGLDRYGYTF	TGTGCCAGTACCGGACTGGATCGTTATGGCTACACCTTC
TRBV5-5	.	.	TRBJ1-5	CASSGGYTNQPQHF	TGTGCCAGCAGCGGGGGGTACACAAATCAGCCCCAGCATTTT
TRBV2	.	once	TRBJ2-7	CASARDEQYF	TGTGCCAGCGCCAGGGACGAGCAGTACTTC
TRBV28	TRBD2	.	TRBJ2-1	CASSSPLAGAYEQFF	TGTGCCAGCAGTAGCCCACTAGCGGGGGCTTACGAGCAGTTCTTC
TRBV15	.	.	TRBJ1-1	CATSNTVNTEAFF	TGTGCCACCAGTAACACAGTGAACACTGAAGCTTTCTTT
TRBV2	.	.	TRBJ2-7	CASSEVGFAYEQYF	TGTGCCAGCAGTGAAGTAGGGTTCGCCTACGAGCAGTACTTC
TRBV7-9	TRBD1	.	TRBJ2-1	CASSTTGTDYNEQFF	TGTGCCAGCAGCACGACCGGGACAGATTACAATGAGCAGTTCTTC
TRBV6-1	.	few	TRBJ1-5	CASRQGGDQPQHF	TGTGCCAGCCGGCAGGGAGGGGATCAGCCCCAGCATTTT
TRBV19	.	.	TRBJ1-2	CASSIGTGPRGYTF	TGTGCCAGTAGTATAGGGACTGGCCCTAGGGGCTACACCTTC
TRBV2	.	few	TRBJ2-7	CASSDGAAWRYEQYF	TGTGCCAGCAGTGATGGGGCGGCTTGGAGGTACGAGCAGTACTTC
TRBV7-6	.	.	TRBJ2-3	CASSPTGRSTDTQYF	TGTGCCAGCAGCCCGACAGGGAGGAGCACAGATACGCAGTATTTT
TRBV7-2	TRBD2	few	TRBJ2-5	CASSLGRLAGGETQYF	TGTGCCAGCAGCTTAGGTCGTCTAGCGGGAGGGGAGACCCAGTACTTC